The entry below describes one T cell receptor (beta chain). Germline V gene sequence: CDR1 SGHNT, CDR2 YYREEE (reference sequence). Germline trimming cut 4 bases from V and 0 bases from J; bases unmatched to any gene: 7. The CDR3 extends over 16 amino acids. The treatment was: randomized to nivolumab then ipilimumab (arm A) or the reverse (arm B). Sequencing used immunoSEQ multiplex PCR; TCRdb keeps in-frame clones, though not all of them. The sample consists of approximately 22,000 clones, approximately 68% of them appearing once. The data were taken from a study of sequential checkpoint blockade in melanoma.

Sequenced material: CD8+ T cells sorted from blood (inferred from file names), taken from a patient given nivolumab and ipilimumab in sequence. V gene TRBV5-4 combines with J gene TRBJ2-3, with 8 bases matching TRBD2. The clonotype comes from a human donor with melanoma. CDR3 in amino acids: CASSASERGSTDTQYF. Written as DNA, the CDR3 is TGTGCCAGCAGCGCGTCTGAGCGGGGGAGCACAGATACGCAGTATTTT.